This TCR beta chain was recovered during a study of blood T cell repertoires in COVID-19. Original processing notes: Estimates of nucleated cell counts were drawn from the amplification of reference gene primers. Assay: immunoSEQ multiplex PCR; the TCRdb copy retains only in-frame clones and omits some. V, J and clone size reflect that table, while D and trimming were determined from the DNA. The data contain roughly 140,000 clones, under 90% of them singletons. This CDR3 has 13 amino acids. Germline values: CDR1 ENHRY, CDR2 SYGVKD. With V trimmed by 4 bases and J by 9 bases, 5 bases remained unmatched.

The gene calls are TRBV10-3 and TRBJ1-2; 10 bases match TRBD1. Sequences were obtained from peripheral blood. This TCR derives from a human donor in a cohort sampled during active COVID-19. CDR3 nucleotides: TGTGCCATCAGTGTCGGGACAGGGGTTAGCTACACCTTC. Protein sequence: CAISVGTGVSYTF.